This TCR beta chain was obtained from a study of OX40 agonist ivuxolimab in advanced cancers. Regarding the study in general: Ivuxolimab was a fully human IgG2 agonistic monoclonal antibody targeting the costimulatory receptor OX40 (CD134). A male proportion of roughly 80% and a mean age of approximately 55 years, ranging from 23 to 79, were recorded for the dose-escalation cohort. Of the approximately 54 patients in dose escalation, 19 had hepatocellular carcinoma, roughly 15 had melanoma, 9 had renal cell carcinoma and 9 had head and neck cancer. Peripheral TCRbeta sequencing aimed to test whether ivuxolimab altered TCR sequence diversity and caused clonal T-cell expansion. Intravenous ivuxolimab was administered to patients every 2 weeks at six dose levels: 0.01, 0.1, 0.3, 1.5, 3 and 10 mg/kg. The paper covers the monotherapy dose-escalation part of the phase I ivuxolimab trial, which included N of about 51 patients. Prior anti-PD-1, anti-PD-L1 or anti-CTLA-4 therapy was permitted, and 35% to 40% of dose-escalation patients had received checkpoint inhibitors. Partial responses occurred in three dose-escalation patients, of whom one had hepatocellular carcinoma and two had cutaneous melanoma. The research as a whole found: At doses of 0.1 to 3.0 mg/kg, clonal expansion of both CD4+ and CD8+ blood T cells was observed from baseline to week 6. On average, CD8+ T cells showed more expanded clones than CD4+ T cells after ivuxolimab. Low levels of normalized T-cell clonal expansion were also seen in some patients who did not respond. In partial responders in the 0.1-3.0 mg/kg groups, normalized peripheral clonal expansion was found to be among the lowest, especially among CD8+ T cells. The antigen specificity of the peripheral T cells that underwent clonal expansion was not determined.

Patients with autoimmune disease history or receiving systemic immunosuppression were excluded from the trial. In every dose cohort, peripheral blood was drawn for TCR sequencing at baseline, cycle 4 day 1, and cycle 7 day 1. The samples were drawn from a first-in-human, open-label, multicenter phase I dose-escalation trial of ivuxolimab. Adults with locally advanced or metastatic head and neck squamous cell, hepatocellular, melanoma or renal cell carcinoma were enrolled in the trial. Before TCR sequencing, CD4+ T cells and CD8+ T cells from peripheral blood were sorted into separate populations. With respect to this clone: Its antigen specificity is not known. No much larger clone exists at a distance of one base, and base qualities are not known.

Trimming at the junction amounts to 6 bases on V and 2 bases on J, and the germline ends lie 4 bases apart. The CDR3 spans 11 residues, from the cysteine through the phenylalanine. The kept DNA is CDR3 alone, 33 bases in frame from the first base. The germline V gene specifies SNHLY as CDR1 and FYNNEI as CDR2. Genomic DNA was isolated from the sorted cells so that the TCRbeta CDR3 region could be sequenced. TCRbeta CDR3 regions were sequenced using the immunoSEQ Assay. TCRdb retrieved this table from immuneACCESS and kept in-frame rearrangements only. Not all clones are present; in checked studies, unresolved V genes account for under half, and no reason is known for the remainder. Present in this sample are 80,000 or so clones, roughly 91% of which were seen just once. The ten largest clones represent approximately 2.4% of the sample.

The rearranged segments are TRBV2 and TRBJ2-5; there is no confident call for the D gene. Sequencing used CD4+ or CD8+ T cells sorted from blood, obtained in a trial of the OX40 agonist ivuxolimab. The sequence came from an adult with an advanced solid tumor such as melanoma, head and neck, liver or kidney cancer. In nucleotide form, the sequence is TGTGCCAGCAGCGAACAAGAGACCCAGTACTTC. Its protein reads: CASSEQETQYF.